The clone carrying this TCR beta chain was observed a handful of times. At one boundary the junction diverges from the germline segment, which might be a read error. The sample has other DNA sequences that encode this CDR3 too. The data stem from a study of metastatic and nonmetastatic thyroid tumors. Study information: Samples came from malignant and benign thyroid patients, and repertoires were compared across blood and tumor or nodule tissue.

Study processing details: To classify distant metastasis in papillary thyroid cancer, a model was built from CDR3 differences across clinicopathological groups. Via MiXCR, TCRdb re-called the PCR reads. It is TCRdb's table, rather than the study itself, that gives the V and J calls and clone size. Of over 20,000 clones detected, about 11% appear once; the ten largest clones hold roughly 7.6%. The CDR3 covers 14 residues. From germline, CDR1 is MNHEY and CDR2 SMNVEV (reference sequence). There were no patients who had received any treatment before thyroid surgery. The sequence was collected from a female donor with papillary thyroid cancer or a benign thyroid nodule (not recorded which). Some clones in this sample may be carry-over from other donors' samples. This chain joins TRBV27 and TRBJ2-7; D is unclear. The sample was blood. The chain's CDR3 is CASSLSRSSYEQYF. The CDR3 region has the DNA TGTGCCAGCAGCTTATCTAGGTCCTCCTACGAGCAGTACTTC.